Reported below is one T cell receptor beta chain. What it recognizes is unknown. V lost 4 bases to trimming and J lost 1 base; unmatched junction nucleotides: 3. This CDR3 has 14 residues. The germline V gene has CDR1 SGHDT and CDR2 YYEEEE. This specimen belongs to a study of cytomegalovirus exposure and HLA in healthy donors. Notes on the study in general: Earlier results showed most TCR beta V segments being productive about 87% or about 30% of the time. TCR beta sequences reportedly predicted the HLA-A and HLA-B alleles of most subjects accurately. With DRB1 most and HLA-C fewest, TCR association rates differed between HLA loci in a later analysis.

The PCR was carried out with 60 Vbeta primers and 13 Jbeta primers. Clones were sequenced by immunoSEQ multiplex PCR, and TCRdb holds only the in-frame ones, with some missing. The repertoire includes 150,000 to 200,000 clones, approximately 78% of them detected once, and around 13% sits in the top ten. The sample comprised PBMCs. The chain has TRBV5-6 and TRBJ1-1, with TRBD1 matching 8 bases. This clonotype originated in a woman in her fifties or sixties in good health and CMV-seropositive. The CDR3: CASSVQGGNTEAFF. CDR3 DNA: TGTGCCAGCAGCGTACAGGGGGGGAACACTGAAGCTTTCTTT.